Listed below are T cell receptor beta chains from one sample, sequenced in a study of blood T cell repertoires in COVID-19. Here immunoSEQ multiplex PCR was the method, and the copy in TCRdb shows in-frame clones only, minus some. The sample includes around 80,000 clones, around 86% of them seen just once. The sequenced sample was peripheral blood. The receptors originated from a human donor in a cohort sampled during active COVID-19. Each CDR3 is given with its conserved first and last residue. D genes are given only for firm matches. Part of the rows lack a size; the others show once, few, many or a class for expanded clones.

d_gene	abundance	j_gene	v_gene	CDR3nt	CDR3aa
TRBD2	.	TRBJ2-7	TRBV6-4	TGTGCCAGCTGGGGACTAGCGGGGGGGCACACCTACGAGCAGTACTTC	CASWGLAGGHTYEQYF
TRBD1	.	TRBJ2-3	TRBV2	TGTGCCAGCAGTGAGGGACAGGGGAACACAGATACGCAGTATTTT	CASSEGQGNTDTQYF
TRBD1	.	TRBJ2-7	TRBV3-1/TRBV3-2	TGTGCCAGCACCTCCTCCGGGACAGGGGGTTTTGAGCAGTACTTC	CASTSSGTGGFEQYF
TRBD1	few	TRBJ2-3	TRBV13	TGTGCCAGCAGCTTCCCTGACAGGGCAGATACGCAGTATTTT	CASSFPDRADTQYF
TRBD1	.	TRBJ2-7	TRBV28	TGTGCCAGCAGTCTTTCCGGGACAGGCGTCTCCTACGAGCAGTACTTC	CASSLSGTGVSYEQYF
.	.	TRBJ2-7	TRBV5-1	TGCGCCAGCAGCCTCGGGCCCTACCTCACCCCGGGGAGCTACGAGCAGTACTTC	CASSLGPYLTPGSYEQYF
.	.	TRBJ2-3	TRBV19	TGTGCCAGTAGACGAAAGGGGTCTAGCACAGATACGCAGTATTTT	CASRRKGSSTDTQYF
.	.	TRBJ2-7	TRBV12-3/TRBV12-4	TGTGCCAGCAGTTTAAGAGACTTC	CASSLRDF
TRBD2	.	TRBJ2-3	TRBV16	TGTGCCAGCAGCCATAGCGGGAGGGCGACAGATACGCAGTATTTT	CASSHSGRATDTQYF
TRBD1	.	TRBJ1-1	TRBV6-2/TRBV6-3	TGTGCCAGCAGTTTGCGGGGACAGGGGGCCGCTGAAGCTTTCTTT	CASSLRGQGAAEAFF
.	.	TRBJ1-1	TRBV5-6	TGTGCCAGCAGTCCTTCCGGAGGAGGGAGGTACACTGAAGCTTTCTTT	CASSPSGGGRYTEAFF
TRBD1	.	TRBJ2-1	TRBV2	TGTGCCAGCATCTCCCAGCGACAGGGTCACAATGAGCAGTTCTTC	CASISQRQGHNEQFF
TRBD2	.	TRBJ2-1	TRBV28	TGTGCCAGCAGTTCTAGCGGGAGGGCCATCAATGAGCAGTTCTTC	CASSSSGRAINEQFF